The 19 T cell receptor beta chains below all came from one sample that was sequenced in a study of T cell clonality in common variable immunodeficiency. Generated by immunoSEQ multiplex PCR, the TCRdb table keeps only in-frame clones and is missing some. The sample shows 16,000 or so clones, none of them appearing just once. What these receptors recognize is not known. Broader study findings: Common variable immunodeficiency TCR beta sequences reportedly had fewer deletions and N-nucleotide insertions.

Sequenced material: peripheral blood mononuclear cells. The receptors come from a human donor with common variable immunodeficiency.

This clone was observed a handful of times. The read is 3 residues too short to cover the CDR3 end, so that end is filled in from the germline J gene. The V gene is TRBV7-2, the J gene TRBJ1-5, with D maybe TRBD1 (6 bases). Looked up from germline, CDR1 is SGHTA and CDR2 is FQGNSA. This CDR3 has 15 residues. Trimming removed 5 bases at V and 0 bases at J, with 11 bases between. The part of the CDR3 DNA that was read is TGTGCCAGCAGCCAGGGGTCCCTTAGCAATCAGCCC. It yields the protein CASSQGSLSNQP. The whole CDR3 sequence reads CASSQGSLSNQPQHF. Looking up the rest from reference TRBV7-2 and TRBJ1-5 gives the full variable domain: GAGVSQSPSNKVTEKGKDVELRCDPISGHTALYWYRQSLGQGLEFLIYFQGNSAPDKSGLPSDRFSAERTGGSVSTLTIQRTQQEDSAVYLCASSQGSLSNQPQHFGDGTRLSIL.

On this clone: Coverage ceases 3 residues before the CDR3 finishes, and the germline J gene fills in the end. The chain is built from TRBV19 and TRBJ1-1; 8 nucleotides match TRBD1. V lost 6 bases to trimming and J lost 1 base; unmatched junction nucleotides: 1. The CDR3 extends over 13 amino acids. Germline CDR1 and CDR2: LNHDA and SQIVND (reference sequence). CDR3 DNA, as far as it was read: TGTGCCAGTAGCGACAGGGGGAACACTGAA. Protein product: CASSDRGNTE. The complete CDR3 sequence is CASSDRGNTEAFF.

This clone came up a few times. The read halts 3 residues ahead of the CDR3 end, with the missing end drawn from the germline J gene. The chain employs TRBV7-2 and TRBJ1-2; D is perhaps TRBD1 (6 bases). CDR1 and CDR2 (germline): SGHTA, FQGNSA. This CDR3 is 15 amino acids long. The part of the CDR3 DNA that was read is TGTGCCAGCAGCTTCCGGGGGGGACAACTTGGCGGC. This codes for CASSFRGGQLGG. The complete CDR3 sequence is CASSFRGGQLGGYTF. The full variable domain, in which reference TRBV7-2 and TRBJ1-2 provide the parts outside the CDR3, is GAGVSQSPSNKVTEKGKDVELRCDPISGHTALYWYRQSLGQGLEFLIYFQGNSAPDKSGLPSDRFSAERTGGSVSTLTIQRTQQEDSAVYLCASSFRGGQLGGYTFGSGTRLTVV.

In regard to this clone: The CDR3 goes on 3 residues after the read ends, and that part is filled in from the germline J gene. The V gene is TRBV18, the J gene TRBJ2-4; 7 bases agree with TRBD1. Trimming took 5 bases from V and 7 from J; bases not matched to a gene: 11. CDR1 is KGHSH, CDR2 LQKENI, per germline. This CDR3 is 15 amino acids long. CDR3 DNA (partial): TGTGCCAGCTCAAAGGCAGGGGGTTTTGGGAACATT. Its translation is CASSKAGGFGNI. In full, the CDR3 is CASSKAGGFGNIQYF.

A word on this clone: The missing CDR3 end, 3 residues past where the read stops, is filled in from the germline J gene. The V gene is TRBV19, the J gene TRBJ2-1; 7 bases match TRBD2. CDR1 is LNHDA, CDR2 SQIVND, per germline (reference sequence). Unmatched junction bases numbered 5, after V lost 6 bases and J lost 6 bases. This CDR3 contains 13 residues. CDR3 amino acids: CASSLGTTNEQFF. The part of the CDR3 DNA that was read is TGTGCCAGTAGCCTGGGGACTACCAATGAG.

This clone was counted only a few times. The missing CDR3 end, 3 residues past where the read stops, is filled in from the germline J gene. The gene calls are TRBV7-9 and TRBJ2-4, with 8 bases matching TRBD2. The CDR3 runs 14 residues. The V segment lost 3 bases and the J segment 8 bases; nucleotides outside the gene matches: 6. Germline CDR1 and CDR2: SEHNR and FQNEAQ (reference sequence). This chain's CDR3 is CASSFSGGLDIQYF. The sequenced CDR3 bases are TGTGCCAGCAGCTTTTCGGGGGGGCTAGACATT.

The sample holds many counts of this clone. Read data end 3 residues before the CDR3 end; the end is taken from the germline J gene. The rearrangement joins TRBV10-1 to TRBJ2-1, with 12 nucleotides matching TRBD2. With 8 bases clipped from V and 8 bases from J, the junction kept 19 bases outside the gene matches. Looked up from germline, CDR1 is WNHNN and CDR2 is SYGVQD (reference sequence). The CDR3 is made up of 18 amino acids. The CDR3 loop is CASSPLWASGGARDEQFF. The sequenced part of the CDR3 DNA is TGCGCCAGCTCTCCCCTCTGGGCTAGCGGGGGGGCCAGGGATGAG.

As to this clone: The read finishes 3 residues shy of the CDR3 end, and the germline J gene is used to complete it. The genes are TRBV20-1 and TRBJ2-5, with 8 bases that match TRBD1. Germline V CDR1 and CDR2: DFQATT, SNEGSKA (reference sequence). The CDR3 runs to 13 residues. Trimming cost V 6 bases and J 5 bases; bases outside gene matches: 8. CDR3 in amino acids: CSAQDRVRETQYF. The CDR3 bases that were read are TGCAGTGCGCAGGACAGGGTTCGGGAGACC.

Comment on this clone: The read comes to an end 3 residues before the CDR3 does, leaving the germline J gene to fill in the end. The chain recombines TRBV6-1 with TRBJ1-1; D not resolved. V lost 1 base to trimming and J lost 1 base, with 4 bases between them. The V gene's germline CDR1 is MNHNS and CDR2 SASEGT. The CDR3 is 13 residues long. The sequenced part of the CDR3 DNA is TGTGCCAGCAGTGAAGGACAGAACACTGAA. Protein: CASSEGQNTE. The full CDR3 reads CASSEGQNTEAFF.

Comment on this clone: The read is 3 residues too short to cover the CDR3 end, so that end is filled in from the germline J gene. The J gene is TRBJ2-1, the V gene TRBV5-1; 8 nucleotides line up with TRBD2. The trim removed 4 bases at V and 4 bases at J, leaving 10 bases unmatched. CDR1 is SGHRS and CDR2 is YFSETQ in the germline V gene. CDR3 size: 16 residues. The part of the CDR3 DNA that was read is TGCGCCAGCAGCATATCATCCGGGGGGGTTTACAATGAG. Residues: CASSISSGGVYNE. The entire CDR3 is CASSISSGGVYNEQFF.

This CDR3 reads CASSIAGFGQNTEAFF. The part of the CDR3 DNA that was read is TGTGCCAGTAGTATAGCTGGTTTTGGGCAGAACACTGAA. The rearrangement uses TRBV19 and TRBJ1-1; D gene ambiguous. The read ends 3 residues shy of where the CDR3 ends; the end is completed using the germline J gene. There are 16 residues in the CDR3. The V end lost 1 base, the J end lost 1 base, and 13 bases lay between the germline ends. The V gene's germline CDR1 is LNHDA and CDR2 SQIVND (reference sequence).

Turning to this clone: Sequencing ends 3 residues short of the CDR3 end; the germline J gene provides the rest. This chain links TRBV18 with TRBJ1-6, with D possibly being TRBD1 (5 bases). V was shortened by 2 bases and J by 6 bases, with 17 bases between the two germline ends. The CDR3 contains 17 residues. CDR1 is KGHSH, CDR2 LQKENI, per germline. Partial CDR3 DNA: TGTGCCAGCTCACCAGGGCAGGGTCGGGGGATTAATTCACCC. As protein: CASSPGQGRGINSP. The complete CDR3 sequence is CASSPGQGRGINSPLHF.

This clone has more than one count but fewer than ten. The missing CDR3 end, 3 residues past where the read stops, is filled in from the germline J gene. The genes are TRBV20-1 and TRBJ1-6, with D maybe TRBD1 (5 bases). CDR3 length equals 15 residues. The V gene lost 3 bases and the J gene lost 6 bases, with 15 bases spanning the gap. Germline V CDR1 and CDR2: DFQATT, SNEGSKA (reference sequence). The CDR3 loop is CSASGRGARNSPLHF. CDR3 DNA (partial): TGCAGTGCTAGTGGGAGGGGAGCGCGTAATTCACCC.

On this clone itself: The CDR3 is cut off 3 residues early in the read; its end comes from the germline J gene. The chain employs TRBV18 and TRBJ1-1, with D possibly matching TRBD1 (6 bases). V dropped 5 bases and J dropped 1 base, with 8 bases sitting between them. The CDR3 contains 13 residues. Germline V gene lookup returns CDR1 KGHSH and CDR2 LQKENI. The chain's CDR3 is CASSADRNTEAFF. The sequenced part of the CDR3 DNA is TGTGCCAGCTCAGCGGACAGGAACACTGAA.

With respect to this clone: The read terminates 3 residues ahead of where the CDR3 ends, so the germline J gene completes it. The chain joins TRBV7-6 to TRBJ2-2, with a tentative D call TRBD1 (6 bases). V was pared by 4 bases and J by 6 bases, with 9 bases between. The V gene's germline CDR1 is SGHVS and CDR2 FNYEAQ. The CDR3 consists of 13 residues. The CDR3 reads CASSYNRAGELFF. The sequenced part of the CDR3 DNA is TGTGCCAGCAGCTACAACAGGGCCGGGGAG.

This clone appeared many times. Coverage ceases 3 residues before the CDR3 finishes, and the germline J gene fills in the end. The chain recombines TRBV20-1 with TRBJ1-3; a possible D gene is TRBD1 (5 bases). Trimming left V 1 base short and J 0 bases short, with 16 bases between. The length of the CDR3 is 17 residues. Germline CDR1 DFQATT, CDR2 SNEGSKA (reference sequence). CDR3 DNA, as far as it was read: TGCAGTGCTAGAGTCCCAGTTGGGGCAACCTCTGGAAACACC. This translates into CSARVPVGATSGNT. The CDR3 as a whole reads CSARVPVGATSGNTIYF.

The sample holds many counts of this clone. From the germline J gene comes the end of the CDR3, since the read stops 3 residues before it. The chain combines TRBV10-3 with TRBJ1-4; TRBD1 might be the D (5 bases). Trimming stripped 4 bases from V and 7 bases from J, with 7 bases between. Germline assignment: CDR1 ENHRY and CDR2 SYGVKD. The CDR3 spans 12 residues. CDR3 DNA (partial): TGTGCCATCAGTGGAAGGGGTGAAAAA. Translated: CAISGRGEK. The CDR3 in its entirety is CAISGRGEKLFF.

This clone was found a few times. The read terminates 3 residues before the CDR3 end, so the remaining end is supplied by the germline J gene. This chain links TRBV7-8 with TRBJ2-7; TRBD1 matches at 7 bases. The germline gives CDR1 SGHVS, CDR2 FQNEAQ. V was clipped by 3 bases and J by 3 bases; unmatched bases: 2. The CDR3 extends over 13 amino acids. CDR3 protein: CASSFGTVYEQYF. The CDR3 DNA, read in part, is TGTGCCAGCAGCTTCGGGACAGTCTACGAG.

In this sample, this clone turned up a few times. The read ends 3 residues before the CDR3 terminus; that terminus is restored from the germline J gene. The chain couples TRBV19 to TRBJ2-3; TRBD1 matches at 8 bases. Germline V CDR1 and CDR2: LNHDA, SQIVND (reference sequence). The CDR3 loop spans 13 amino acids. Partial CDR3 DNA: TGTGCCAGTAGTATTGGACAGGGAGGTCCG. This codes for CASSIGQGGP. The complete CDR3 protein is CASSIGQGGPQYF.